A selection of T cell receptor beta chains follows, all from one sample in a study of control samples from healthy donors and cancer patients. Measured with immunoSEQ multiplex PCR; TCRdb has only the in-frame clones, and not every one. The data show around 120,000 clones, with 85% to 95% seen just once and 1.5% to 2% held by the top ten. The source material was PBMCs. Source of these receptors: a man aged 45-65 years with head and neck cancer. Both conserved end residues are part of each CDR3. D genes are given only for firm matches. Size tells how often a clone was seen (once, few, many) or the class of an expanded clone, and some rows leave it out.

>TRBV4-1|NA|TRBJ1-1|NA
TGCGCCAGCAGCCAAGGAGTGGGCAGGTTGAACACTGAAGCTTTCTTT
CASSQGVGRLNTEAFF
>TRBV5-1|TRBD2|TRBJ2-3|once
TGCGCCAGCAGACAAACTAGCGGGGGAGGTGGGGATACGCAGTATTTT
CASRQTSGGGGDTQYF
>TRBV5-5|NA|TRBJ1-1|NA
TGTGCCAGCAGCTTGCGGCACGTGAACACTGAAGCTTTCTTT
CASSLRHVNTEAFF
>TRBV11-2|NA|TRBJ2-7|NA
TGTGCCAGCCGGGACTTCTCCTACGAGCAGTACTTC
CASRDFSYEQYF
>TRBV7-2|NA|TRBJ1-5|once
TGTGCCAGCAGCCCGGGGGAAAGCAATCAGCCCCAGCATTTT
CASSPGESNQPQHF
>TRBV19|TRBD2|TRBJ2-3|NA
TGTGCCAGTAGCCCTAGCGGGGGGGCAACAGATACGCAGTATTTT
CASSPSGGATDTQYF
>TRBV5-4|TRBD1|TRBJ2-1|NA
TGTGCCAGCAGCTTGGAAGTGACAGGGGGCCACAATGAGCAGTTCTTC
CASSLEVTGGHNEQFF
>TRBV30|TRBD1|TRBJ1-6|once
TGTGCCTGCGCGGGACAGGGGGATTCACCCCTCCACTTT
CACAGQGDSPLHF
>TRBV28|TRBD2|TRBJ2-5|NA
TGTGCCAGCAGTCCGACTAGCGGGGGGGTCAGGACCCAGTACTTC
CASSPTSGGVRTQYF
>TRBV5-5|NA|TRBJ1-2|NA
TGTGCCAGCAGCCAGATGCAAGAGGTCTATGGCTACACCTTC
CASSQMQEVYGYTF
>TRBV6-5|TRBD1|TRBJ1-5|NA
TGTGCCAGCTTTCCGGGACAGGGAAATCAGCCCCAGCATTTT
CASFPGQGNQPQHF
>TRBV18|NA|TRBJ2-7|NA
TGTGCCAGCTCACCTTTTGAGAGCTCCTACGAGCAGTACTTC
CASSPFESSYEQYF
>TRBV5-4|TRBD2|TRBJ2-5|NA
TGTGCCAGCAGCCTACAGGGAGCGGGGGGCCCGCGAGAGACCCAGTACTTC
CASSLQGAGGPRETQYF
>TRBV7-3|NA|TRBJ1-1|once
TGTGCCAGCAGCTTAAAGGCGAACACTGAAGCTTTCTTT
CASSLKANTEAFF
>TRBV30|NA|TRBJ2-3|NA
TGTGCCTGGAGTGTAGGGCAGGGCACAGATACGCAGTATTTT
CAWSVGQGTDTQYF
>TRBV19|NA|TRBJ1-4|once
TGTGCCAGTAGTCCTCGCGCTCGGGTAATCCAAAATGAAAAACTGTTTTTT
CASSPRARVIQNEKLFF
>TRBV7-2|TRBD2|TRBJ2-5|NA
TGTGCCAGCAGCAAAGAGGGCGGGGGAGGCGAGACCCAGTACTTC
CASSKEGGGGETQYF
>TRBV11-1|TRBD1|TRBJ1-1|NA
TGTGCCAGCAGCTTTCCACGGACAGGGAGCACTGAAGCTTTCTTT
CASSFPRTGSTEAFF
>TRBV5-6|NA|TRBJ2-1|NA
TGTGCCAGCAGCTTACGACTAGGTCCCAAGAACAATGAGCAGTTCTTC
CASSLRLGPKNNEQFF
>TRBV28|NA|TRBJ1-3|NA
TGTGCCAGCAGTTCCGCCCCCGGGGACACCATATATTTT
CASSSAPGDTIYF
>TRBV7-3|NA|TRBJ2-6|NA
TGTGCCAGCAGCCCCCAAGTCACTCCCGGGGCCAACGTCCTGACTTTC
CASSPQVTPGANVLTF
>TRBV9|TRBD2|TRBJ2-2|NA
TGTGCCAGCAGCGTCGGGACTAGGGGGACCGGGGAGCTGTTTTTT
CASSVGTRGTGELFF
>TRBV28|TRBD1|TRBJ1-1|NA
TGTGCCAGCATCATGGACAGGGTGAGGTCTGAAGCTTTCTTT
CASIMDRVRSEAFF
>TRBV2|NA|TRBJ2-7|NA
TGTGCCAGCAGTGTCAGGACAGTGCTTTACGAGCAGTACTTC
CASSVRTVLYEQYF
>TRBV9|NA|TRBJ1-2|once
TGTGCCAGCAGCCCTGGGACGGCAAGGCTGGCTGGCTACACCTTC
CASSPGTARLAGYTF
>TRBV4-2|NA|TRBJ2-1|once
TGTGCCAGCAGCCAAGCCGGGAAATATGCCCGTACTTCCTACAATGAGCAGTTCTTC
CASSQAGKYARTSYNEQFF
>TRBV7-8|TRBD1|TRBJ1-6|few
TGTGCCAGCAGAGGGACAGATAATTCACCCCTCCACTTT
CASRGTDNSPLHF
>TRBV29-1|TRBD2|TRBJ2-3|NA
TGCAGCGTTGACCTACTAGCGGGGGGTTACACAGATACGCAGTATTTT
CSVDLLAGGYTDTQYF
>TRBV5-4|TRBD2|TRBJ2-7|NA
TGTGCCAGCAGCTTGAGGGACTACTCCTACGAGCAGTACTTC
CASSLRDYSYEQYF
>TRBV4-2|TRBD2|TRBJ2-1|NA
TGTGCCAGCAGCGAACCGGGGGGGGCCCTGTCCAATGAGCAGTTCTTC
CASSEPGGALSNEQFF
>TRBV5-1|NA|TRBJ2-7|NA
TGCGCCAGCAGCTTGGCTATCGACCTGGGGCAGTACTTC
CASSLAIDLGQYF
>TRBV18|NA|TRBJ1-5|NA
TGTGCCAGCTCACATACAGGGCATGGTCAGCCCCAGCATTTT
CASSHTGHGQPQHF
>TRBV19|TRBD1|TRBJ2-7|NA
TGTGCCAGTAGTATAAGGACAGGGGACGGATACGAGCAGTACTTC
CASSIRTGDGYEQYF
>TRBV7-2|NA|TRBJ2-6|NA
TGTGCCAGCAGCCTAGGGGGCTCTGGGGCCAACGTCCTGACTTTC
CASSLGGSGANVLTF
>TRBV10-3|NA|TRBJ2-3|once
TGTGCCATCAGTGAGACGGCAGCGGCCTGGGAGTATTTT
CAISETAAAWEYF
>TRBV15|NA|TRBJ1-1|NA
TGTGCCACCAGCAGAGTAGGGACCGCTCGTTCTGTACACGGTGAAGCTTTCTTT
CATSRVGTARSVHGEAFF
>TRBV11-3|TRBD2|TRBJ2-7|NA
TGCGCCAGCAGCCGGGGGGGGGCCTACGAGCAGTACTTC
CASSRGGAYEQYF
>TRBV6-2/TRBV6-3|NA|TRBJ2-1|NA
TGTGCCAGCAGTTCGCTAGGGCTTATCTACAATGAGCAGTTCTTC
CASSSLGLIYNEQFF
>TRBV7-2|NA|TRBJ2-1|NA
TGTGCCAGCAGCGTTAACGACGGGGGGCGAACCTACAATGAGCAGTTCTTC
CASSVNDGGRTYNEQFF
>TRBV7-9|NA|TRBJ2-1|NA
TGTGCCAGCAGCTTATCCGAGCAGTTCTTC
CASSLSEQFF
>TRBV6-2/TRBV6-3|TRBD1|TRBJ2-7|NA
TGTGCCAGCAGTGAGTCCGGGACAGGGCGGTACGAGCAGTACTTC
CASSESGTGRYEQYF
>TRBV11-1|TRBD1|TRBJ1-2|NA
TGTGCCAGCAGCATCGGGACAGGATTTTCTGGCTACACCTTC
CASSIGTGFSGYTF
>TRBV12-3/TRBV12-4|NA|TRBJ1-1|once
TGTGCCAGCAGGGAACAGGGTCCCACTGAAGCTTTCTTT
CASREQGPTEAFF
>TRBV5-1|TRBD1|TRBJ1-5|NA
TGCGCCAGCAGCTCGGGACAGGGTAATCAGCCCCAGCATTTT
CASSSGQGNQPQHF
>TRBV4-2|NA|TRBJ2-3|NA
TGTGCCAGCAGCCAAGGGGGCGGGACCGGAGATACGCAGTATTTT
CASSQGGGTGDTQYF
>TRBV18|NA|TRBJ2-7|NA
TGTGCCAGCTCACCAGGCACCACTCGCGAGCAGTACTTC
CASSPGTTREQYF
>TRBV5-4|NA|TRBJ1-3|NA
TGTGCCAGCAGCTTGGGCACCTACGGGTCTGGAAACACCATATATTTT
CASSLGTYGSGNTIYF
>TRBV7-2|TRBD2|TRBJ2-3|once
TGTGCCAGCAGCCTTAGCGGGGTTGGAGCAGATACGCAGTATTTT
CASSLSGVGADTQYF
>TRBV7-2|NA|TRBJ2-4|NA
TGTGCCAGCAGCCCCATCGGGGGCAAAAACATTCAGTACTTC
CASSPIGGKNIQYF
>TRBV6-2/TRBV6-3|TRBD1|TRBJ2-5|NA
TGTGCCAGCAGTCCAGGGGGCAGAGGGCCCCAGTACTTC
CASSPGGRGPQYF
>TRBV29-1|NA|TRBJ2-1|NA
TGCAGCGCTGTACCTACTAGTACTGAGCAGTTCTTC
CSAVPTSTEQFF